The clone carrying this T cell receptor (beta chain) was observed a single time. Its antigen is unknown. Generated by immunoSEQ multiplex PCR, the TCRdb table keeps only in-frame clones and is missing some. The table shows about 26,000 clones, with roughly 83% occurring only once. The data derive from a study of OX40 agonist ivuxolimab in advanced cancers. For the study at large: Of the patients, three showed partial responses, one with hepatocellular carcinoma and two with cutaneous melanoma.

The germline V and J ends were trimmed by 1 base and 7 bases, with 14 bases remaining between them. Germline V gene sequence: CDR1 MGHRA, CDR2 YSYEKL. The CDR3 runs 15 residues. Findings of the study overall: It was also the case that some nonresponders had low normalized T-cell clonal expansion.

Sequencing used CD4+ or CD8+ T cells sorted from blood, obtained in a trial of the OX40 agonist ivuxolimab. This TCR was recovered from an adult with an advanced solid tumor such as melanoma, head and neck, liver or kidney cancer. The V gene is TRBV4-1, the J gene TRBJ2-1, with unresolved D. The CDR3 sequence: CASSQGYGPSNEQFF. The DNA for the CDR3 is TGCGCCAGCAGCCAAGGGTACGGACCCTCTAATGAGCAGTTCTTC.